The entry that follows covers one T cell receptor beta chain sequence. The donors were adults (healthy and HIV-negative) with no recent acute infections or vaccinations. Nashville, Tennessee was home to all donors, each a Caucasian adult. This record belongs to a study of shared clonotypes between healthy human individuals. Looking at the study overall: The cohort comprised a couple of women and a few men. Their ages spanned 18 to 49 years.

Assay: immunoSEQ multiplex PCR; the TCRdb copy retains only in-frame clones and omits some. The sample consists of about 460,000 clones, roughly four fifths of them appearing once. Sequenced sample: PBMCs. The receptor was isolated from a woman aged 40 to 50 in good health. Some clones in this sample may be carry-over from other donors' samples.

The CDR3, as DNA: TGTGCCAGCACTTCCGGGACAGGGTGGGATACGCAGTATTTT. The encoded protein is CASTSGTGWDTQYF. The chain employs TRBV13 and TRBJ2-3; 9 bases are a match to TRBD1. Germline CDR1 is PRHDT and CDR2 is FYEKMQ (reference sequence). The CDR3 spans 14 residues. V shed 7 bases, J shed 6 bases, and the junction held 8 bases outside the gene matches.